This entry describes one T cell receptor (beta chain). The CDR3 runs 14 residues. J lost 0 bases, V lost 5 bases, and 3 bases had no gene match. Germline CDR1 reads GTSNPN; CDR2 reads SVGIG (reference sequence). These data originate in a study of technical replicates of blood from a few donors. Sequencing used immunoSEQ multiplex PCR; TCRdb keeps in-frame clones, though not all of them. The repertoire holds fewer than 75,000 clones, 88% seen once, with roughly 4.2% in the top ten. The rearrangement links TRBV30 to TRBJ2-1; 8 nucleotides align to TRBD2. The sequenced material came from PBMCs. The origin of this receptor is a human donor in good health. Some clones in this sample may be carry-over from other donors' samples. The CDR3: CAWQRGSSYNEQFF. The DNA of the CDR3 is TGTGCCTGGCAGCGGGGGAGCTCCTACAATGAGCAGTTCTTC.